This T cell receptor beta chain was sequenced in a study of blood T cell repertoires in COVID-19. In the study overall: Sites across the United States, Italy and Spain contributed samples from acute and convalescent COVID-19. PBMCs, B-cell-depleted T cells, or T cells provided the cDNA or gDNA that made up the material.

The germline CDR1 and CDR2 sequences are LNHDA and SQIVND (reference sequence). The CDR3 sequence is 14 residues long. J lost 7 bases, V lost 2 bases, and 5 bases had no gene match. Per the study methods: Reference gene primer amplification gave nucleated cell count estimates. Profiled with immunoSEQ multiplex PCR; TCRdb holds only in-frame clones, not every one. Clone size and V and J calls were adopted from that table, with D and trimming inferred from the DNA. Seen here are roughly 250,000 clones, 80% to 95% observed once, and the top ten hold over 0.65%. Seattle cases were enrolled at active infection and followed longitudinally.

The chain has TRBV19 and TRBJ1-2; 9 bases agree with TRBD1. This sequence originates from a man between 25 and 39 years old with COVID-19, enrolled during active disease. Material for sequencing was peripheral blood. DNA for the CDR3: TGTGCCAGTAGTATAACACAGGGGGCAGCTGGCTACACCTTC. It translates to CASSITQGAAGYTF.